These 31 T cell receptor beta chains share one sample of origin, sequenced in a study of siplizumab effects on memory and regulatory T cells. Assay: immunoSEQ multiplex PCR; the TCRdb copy retains only in-frame clones and omits some. Of tens of thousands of clones listed, less than 90% are singletons. Sequenced sample: naive CD8+ T cells sorted from blood. The receptor set was obtained from a human donor in good health.

The chain recombines TRBV27 with TRBJ1-1; 7 nucleotides agree with TRBD1. This CDR3 is 13 amino acids long. Germline assignment: CDR1 MNHEY and CDR2 SMNVEV (reference sequence). V trimming: 5 bases; J trimming: 5 bases; junction bases outside the gene matches: 5. The CDR3 protein is CASSTTGATEAFF. For the CDR3, the DNA is TGTGCCAGCAGTACCACAGGGGCAACTGAAGCTTTCTTT.

The chain employs TRBV9 and TRBJ2-3; 15 bases map to TRBD2. CDR1 is SGDLS, CDR2 YYNGEE, per germline. V gave up 7 bases and J gave up 6 bases; unmatched junction bases: 9. The CDR3 extends over 16 amino acids. The DNA of the CDR3 is TGTGCCAGCTCCGGACTAGCGGGAGGGCCGTCGGATACGCAGTATTTT. Translating gives CASSGLAGGPSDTQYF.

This chain links TRBV5-5 with TRBJ1-1; 8 bases line up with TRBD1. The length of the CDR3 is 17 residues. CDR1 SGHKS and CDR2 YYEKEE come from the germline V gene (reference sequence). Losses at the gene ends were 0 bases for V and 0 bases for J; bases not matched to a gene: 7. The CDR3 DNA is TGTGCCAGCAGCTTGGCCGGCGGGACAGGAGTGAACACTGAAGCTTTCTTT. Translation gives CASSLAGGTGVNTEAFF.

The chain recombines TRBV29-1 with TRBJ2-1; D uncertain. Germline V gene data show CDR1 as SQVTM and CDR2 as ANQGSEA. The CDR3 spans 13 residues. V was shortened by 7 bases and J by 0 bases, with 10 bases between the two germline ends. Written as DNA, the CDR3 is TGCAGCGCGGTATTAAGCTCCTACAATGAGCAGTTCTTC. This codes for CSAVLSSYNEQFF.

The gene calls are TRBV15 and TRBJ1-5; D perhaps matches TRBD1 (6 bases). The germline CDR1 and CDR2 sequences are LNHNV and YYDKDF (reference sequence). V was clipped by 0 bases and J by 1 base, with 16 bases between them. The CDR3 contains 18 residues. CDR3 protein: CATSRDTYPGHSNQPQHF. In DNA, the CDR3 is TGTGCCACCAGCAGAGATACCTATCCGGGACACAGCAATCAGCCCCAGCATTTT.

V and J are TRBV7-2 and TRBJ2-2, with D perhaps matching TRBD2 (6 bases). The length of the CDR3 is 16 residues. Germline V gives CDR1 SGHTA, CDR2 FQGNSA. The ends were cut back, 1 base at V and 2 bases at J, with 11 bases in the middle. CDR3 coding DNA: TGTGCCAGCAGCTTAGTTCCTAGCGCTAACACCGGGGAGCTGTTTTTT. Translating gives CASSLVPSANTGELFF.

This clone appeared a single time. The chain joins TRBV6-1 to TRBJ2-7, with D perhaps TRBD1 (6 bases). The CDR3 length is 12 residues. Germline CDR1 reads MNHNS; CDR2 reads SASEGT. Trimming removed 9 bases from V and 4 bases from J, with 13 bases in between. This CDR3 reads CASTGQWYEQYF. DNA for the CDR3: TGTGCCAGTACCGGACAGTGGTACGAGCAGTACTTC.

CDR3 amino acids: CASPEKGFTEGHGELFF. CDR3 DNA: TGTGCCAGCCCTGAAAAAGGTTTTACAGAGGGTCACGGGGAGCTGTTTTTT. The chain couples TRBV2 to TRBJ2-2; tentatively, D is TRBD2 (5 bases). The V gene lost 8 bases and the J gene lost 7 bases, with 26 bases spanning the gap. The CDR3 covers 17 residues. Looked up from germline, CDR1 is SNHLY and CDR2 is FYNNEI.

This chain joins TRBV20-1 and TRBJ2-1; possibly TRBD2 for D (6 bases). This CDR3 spans 11 amino acids. V lost 1 base and J lost 15, with 13 bases in between. Germline loops: CDR1 DFQATT, CDR2 SNEGSKA (reference sequence). The CDR3 DNA sequence: TGCAGTGCTAGAGCCGGGGGACTGGGGTTCTTC. This translates into CSARAGGLGFF.

V and J are TRBV19 and TRBJ2-7; TRBD1 might be the D (5 bases). The V end was cut by 5 bases, the J end by 3 bases, with 11 bases between. CDR1 and CDR2 (germline): LNHDA, SQIVND (reference sequence). This CDR3 spans 13 amino acids. The CDR3 region has the DNA TGTGCCAGTAGTCCCCGACAGAGCTACGAGCAGTACTTC. This encodes CASSPRQSYEQYF. Drawing the rest from reference TRBV19 and TRBJ2-7, the complete variable domain is DGGITQSPKYLFRKEGQNVTLSCEQNLNHDAMYWYRQDPGQGLRLIYYSQIVNDFQKGDIAEGYSVSREKKESFPLTVTSAQKNPTAFYLCASSPRQSYEQYFGPGTRLTVT.

The chain carries TRBV7-6 and TRBJ1-5, with no clear D. The CDR3 contains 15 residues. Between the trimmed V and J ends, which lost 5 bases and 6 bases, there was a span of 17 bases. Germline V CDR1 and CDR2: SGHVS, FNYEAQ. CDR3 in DNA: TGTGCCAGCAGCCTTACGGCTGGGTTGGGTCAGCCCCAGCATTTT. This sequence encodes CASSLTAGLGQPQHF.

The genes are TRBV5-5 and TRBJ1-2, with 8 bases that match TRBD1. Germline trimming cut 4 bases from V and 7 bases from J; bases unmatched to any gene: 6. The CDR3 contains 13 residues. CDR1 is SGHKS and CDR2 is YYEKEE in the germline V gene (reference sequence). The CDR3 loop reads CASSPDRVGGYTF. CDR3 bases: TGTGCCAGCAGCCCGGACAGGGTCGGTGGCTACACCTTC.

This sequence joins TRBV7-6 and TRBJ2-7; D is unclear. Trimming took off 6 bases at V and 1 base at J, with 13 bases between the two ends. This CDR3 has 14 amino acids. Germline values: CDR1 SGHVS, CDR2 FNYEAQ. This chain's CDR3 is CASSPRGSSYEQYF. CDR3 nucleotide sequence: TGTGCCAGCAGTCCCAGAGGTTCGTCCTACGAGCAGTACTTC. Using reference TRBV7-6 and TRBJ2-7 for the parts outside the CDR3, the full variable domain is GAGVSQSPRYKVTKRGQDVALRCDPISGHVSLYWYRQALGQGPEFLTYFNYEAQQDKSGLPNDRFSAERPEGSISTLTIQRTEQRDSAMYRCASSPRGSSYEQYFGPGTRLTVT.

The rearrangement links TRBV19 to TRBJ2-2; D gene unclear. V gave up 7 bases and J gave up 5 bases, with 5 bases separating them. The CDR3 runs to 11 residues. The germline CDR1 and CDR2 sequences are LNHDA and SQIVND (reference sequence). This CDR3 is CASTITGELFF. Here the CDR3 DNA reads TGTGCCAGTACCATAACCGGGGAGCTGTTTTTT.

A few counts support this clone. This rearrangement joins TRBV27 to TRBJ2-7; 8 positions match TRBD1. The ends lost 4 bases at V and 4 bases at J; junction bases unmatched: 6. Germline V CDR1 and CDR2: MNHEY, SMNVEV (reference sequence). The CDR3 spans 14 residues. This CDR3 is CASSYGQGGYEQYF. The CDR3 region has the DNA TGTGCCAGCAGTTATGGACAGGGAGGTTACGAGCAGTACTTC.

The rearrangement links TRBV27 to TRBJ2-5; D ambiguous. V gave up 5 bases and J gave up 9 bases, with 19 bases separating them. Germline values: CDR1 MNHEY, CDR2 SMNVEV (reference sequence). This CDR3 region has 14 residues. This CDR3 is CASSTGPYPEAQYF. The CDR3 nucleotides read TGTGCCAGCAGTACCGGGCCCTACCCTGAGGCCCAGTACTTC.

The chain joins TRBV27 to TRBJ2-7; 10 nucleotides line up with TRBD1. V gave up 6 bases and J gave up 3 bases; unmatched junction bases: 11. CDR3 size: 16 residues. Germline V CDR1 and CDR2: MNHEY, SMNVEV (reference sequence). The CDR3 DNA follows: TGTGCCAGCAGCCCGGGGGGGGACAGGGGATACTACGAGCAGTACTTC. Residues: CASSPGGDRGYYEQYF.

V usage is TRBV25-1 and J usage is TRBJ2-2; TRBD1 matches 11 bases. This CDR3 has 15 residues. J lost 7 bases, V lost 5 bases, and 6 bases had no gene match. Germline V gene lookup returns CDR1 MGHDK and CDR2 SYGVNS. This CDR3 reads CASSTPGQGDGELFF. CDR3 sequence (DNA): TGTGCCAGCAGTACACCGGGACAGGGGGACGGGGAGCTGTTTTTT. The full variable domain, rest sourced from reference TRBV25-1 and TRBJ2-2, is EADIYQTPRYLVIGTGKKITLECSQTMGHDKMYWYQQDPGMELHLIHYSYGVNSTEKGDLSSESTVSRIRTEHFPLTLESARPSHTSQYLCASSTPGQGDGELFFGEGSRLTVL.

V and J are TRBV6-6 and TRBJ1-5; tentatively, D is TRBD1 (5 bases). Deletions cut 5 bases from V and 0 bases from J, with 11 bases between. CDR3 length equals 15 residues. Germline V CDR1 and CDR2: MNHNY, SVGAGI (reference sequence). The CDR3 region is CASSPGQYSNQPQHF. CDR3 bases: TGTGCCAGCAGTCCCGGACAATATAGCAATCAGCCCCAGCATTTT.

This chain uses TRBV9 with TRBJ2-7; D not resolved. Between the trimmed V and J ends, which lost 0 bases and 2 bases, there was a span of 9 bases. Germline CDR1 and CDR2: SGDLS and YYNGEE. CDR3 length: 14 residues. The CDR3 region is CASSVDPTTYEQYF. The CDR3 DNA reads as TGTGCCAGCAGCGTAGACCCCACGACCTACGAGCAGTACTTC.

This clone was detected only a few times. The chain has TRBV30 and TRBJ1-1; D not resolved. This CDR3 is built from 13 residues. From germline, CDR1 is GTSNPN and CDR2 SVGIG (reference sequence). Trimming cost V 7 bases and J 4 bases, with 16 bases left between them. The CDR3 here is CASQRKEGTEAFF. CDR3 nucleotide sequence: TGTGCCTCCCAAAGGAAGGAGGGCACTGAAGCTTTCTTT.

The CDR3 DNA follows: TGCGCCAGCAGCCACACAGATAGCTACAATGAGCAGTTCTTC. Its protein is CASSHTDSYNEQFF. This chain links TRBV5-1 with TRBJ2-1; D uncertain. There are 14 residues in the CDR3. Germline assignment: CDR1 SGHRS and CDR2 YFSETQ. V lost 4 bases to trimming and J lost 3 bases, with 11 bases between them. Drawing the rest from reference TRBV5-1 and TRBJ2-1, the complete variable domain is KAGVTQTPRYLIKTRGQQVTLSCSPISGHRSVSWYQQTPGQGLQFLFEYFSETQRNKGNFPGRFSGRQFSNSRSEMNVSTLELGDSALYLCASSHTDSYNEQFFGPGTRLTVL.

A remark on this clone: Distinct nucleotide sequences in the sample also encode this CDR3. The chain's CDR3 is CASRQAGRGQGVNYGYTF. The CDR3 coding sequence is TGTGCCAGCAGGCAAGCCGGAAGAGGCCAGGGTGTAAACTATGGCTACACCTTC. The gene calls are TRBV27 and TRBJ1-2; D is possibly TRBD1 (5 bases). CDR1 and CDR2 (germline): MNHEY, SMNVEV (reference sequence). V lost 6 bases and J lost 2, with 25 bases in between. CDR3 length: 18 amino acids.

This sequence joins TRBV5-1 and TRBJ2-7, with 8 positions matching TRBD2. CDR1 is SGHRS and CDR2 is YFSETQ in the germline V gene. The V gene end was trimmed by 1 base and the J gene end by 3 bases; junction bases not matched to a gene: 9. The CDR3 is 16 amino acids. The CDR3 is CASSLWAASGFYEQYF. Written as DNA, the CDR3 is TGCGCCAGCAGCTTGTGGGCGGCTAGCGGGTTCTACGAGCAGTACTTC.

The V gene is TRBV27, the J gene TRBJ2-2, with 7 bases that match TRBD2. The CDR3 extends over 16 amino acids. Germline CDR1 is MNHEY and CDR2 is SMNVEV (reference sequence). Trimming removed 5 bases from V and 2 bases from J; junction bases left unmatched: 8. The chain's CDR3 is CASSGGGNFNTGELFF. The CDR3 nucleotides are TGTGCCAGCAGTGGGGGGGGAAATTTCAACACCGGGGAGCTGTTTTTT.

The rearrangement links TRBV4-1 to TRBJ2-1; perhaps TRBD1 as D (5 bases). Germline values: CDR1 MGHRA, CDR2 YSYEKL. The CDR3 loop spans 13 amino acids. Trimming stripped 4 bases from V and 5 bases from J, with 9 bases between. The CDR3 nucleotides are TGCGCCAGCAGCCCCCTCAGGGACAATGAGCAGTTCTTC. It yields the protein CASSPLRDNEQFF.

This clone occurred once. This chain connects TRBV21-1 to TRBJ2-7; TRBD2 is the table's D call and was not checked against the DNA. TRBV21-1 is a known pseudogene. The CDR3 consists of 17 residues. The CDR3 DNA sequence: TGTGCCAGCAGCCATAAGCGGGCTAGCGGGGACCTATACGAGCAGTACTTC. It codes for CASSHKRASGDLYEQYF.

This chain uses TRBV27 with TRBJ1-2, with TRBD1 matching 8 bases. The CDR3 is 13 amino acids. Losses at the gene ends were 5 bases for V and 6 bases for J; bases not matched to a gene: 5. Germline values: CDR1 MNHEY, CDR2 SMNVEV (reference sequence). Written as DNA, the CDR3 is TGTGCCAGCAGTCTTGGGACAGGCAATGGCTACACCTTC. Translating gives CASSLGTGNGYTF.

This chain uses TRBV4-1 with TRBJ1-2; 9 bases agree with TRBD1. CDR1 MGHRA and CDR2 YSYEKL come from the germline V gene. The V segment lost 0 bases and the J segment 4 bases; nucleotides outside the gene matches: 6. The CDR3 spans 16 residues. CDR3: CASSQDVDRGGYGYTF. CDR3 nucleotide sequence: TGCGCCAGCAGCCAAGACGTGGACAGGGGTGGCTATGGCTACACCTTC.

This clone was detected a few times. The rearrangement uses TRBV7-9 and TRBJ2-7; possibly TRBD2 for D (6 bases). Deletions cut 4 bases from V and 5 bases from J, with 12 bases between. There are 13 residues in the CDR3. From germline, CDR1 is SEHNR and CDR2 FQNEAQ (reference sequence). CDR3 DNA: TGTGCCAGCAGCTACTTCGGGGAGGACGAGCAGTACTTC. Protein: CASSYFGEDEQYF.

This clone appeared a few times. This chain connects TRBV2 to TRBJ2-7, with D unresolved. CDR1 is SNHLY, CDR2 FYNNEI, per germline. Trimming stripped 2 bases from V and 4 bases from J, with 0 bases between. This CDR3 region has 10 residues. CDR3 amino acids: CASSEYEQYF. The CDR3 coding sequence is TGTGCCAGCAGTGAATACGAGCAGTACTTC. Together with reference TRBV2 and TRBJ2-7, the CDR3 gives the full variable domain: EPEVTQTPSHQVTQMGQEVILRCVPISNHLYFYWYRQILGQKVEFLVSFYNNEISEKSEIFDDQFSVERPDGSNFTLKIRSTKLEDSAMYFCASSEYEQYFGPGTRLTVT.